Listed below are T cell receptor beta chains from one sample, sequenced in a study of prognosis after radiotherapy for stage I lung cancer. Each CDR3 protein gets one entry after TCRdb re-called the multiplex PCR reads with MiXCR. The sample holds around 16,000 distinct CDR3 sequences; roughly two fifths are singletons and the top ten take around 40%. Sequenced here: PBMCs, sampled before or after stereotactic body radiation therapy (not recorded which). These receptors originate from a donor aged 50 or older with non-small cell lung cancer. Both conserved end residues are part of each CDR3. D genes are given only for firm matches. Size is stated for part of the rows, as once, few or many counts, or as a class when the clone is expanded.

D	V	J	size	CDR3	DNA
NA	TRBV7-6	TRBJ1-1	medium-sized	CASSLGVAESEAFF	TGTGCCAGCAGCTTAGGAGTGGCCGAGTCTGAAGCTTTCTTT
NA	TRBV6-1	TRBJ2-5	many	CASRDRQNQETQYF	TGTGCCAGCAGGGACAGACAGAACCAAGAGACCCAGTACTTC
NA	TRBV5-1	TRBJ2-3	medium-sized	CASSFYYTSTDTQYF	TGCGCCAGCAGCTTCTACTATACTAGCACAGATACGCAGTATTTT
TRBD1	TRBV9	TRBJ1-4	many	CASSVAPGDRGSSWGNEKLFF	TGTGCCAGCAGCGTAGCACCGGGGGACAGGGGATCGTCATGGGGTAATGAAAAACTGTTTTTT
NA	TRBV6-9	TRBJ2-3	medium-sized	CASSAQDTQYF	TGTGCCAGCAGTGCTCAGGATACGCAGTATTTT
NA	TRBV5-1	TRBJ2-3	many	CASSLGTGTDTQYF	TGCGCCAGCAGCTTGGGGACGGGCACAGATACGCAGTATTTT
NA	TRBV5-1	TRBJ1-2	NA	CASSLSDLTYGYTF	TGCGCCAGCAGCTTGTCGGATTTGACATATGGCTACACCTTC
NA	TRBV24-1	TRBJ1-2	many	CATSGEGSGIYDGYTF	TGTGCCACCAGTGGCGAAGGATCTGGCATATATGATGGCTACACCTTC
TRBD1	TRBV20-1	TRBJ2-7	many	CSASGGTGHNEQYF	TGCAGTGCTAGTGGTGGGACAGGGCACAACGAGCAGTACTTC
NA	TRBV10-3	TRBJ2-7	NA	CAISERGIGKGEQYF	TGTGCCATCAGTGAGAGGGGTATAGGGAAGGGCGAGCAGTACTTC
NA	TRBV2	TRBJ1-6	many	CASRTGEKGSPLHF	TGTGCCAGCAGGACTGGGGAAAAGGGTTCACCCCTCCACTTT
NA	TRBV11-1	TRBJ2-1	NA	CASSLTLFCTNEQFF	TGTGCCAGCAGCTTAACGTTGTTCTGCACCAATGAGCAGTTCTTC
NA	TRBV27	TRBJ2-1	many	CASSSPRGLNNEQFF	TGTGCCAGCAGTTCCCCTCGCGGGCTGAACAATGAGCAGTTCTTC
TRBD2	TRBV5-1	TRBJ2-7	NA	CASRGGDSYEQYF	TGCGCCAGCAGGGGAGGGGATTCCTACGAGCAATACTTC